This T cell receptor beta chain was identified in a study of identical twins. TCRdb re-called the 5' RACE reads through MiXCR, storing one row per CDR3 protein. The profile shows some 760,000 distinct CDR3 sequences, approximately 18% of them singletons. A word on this clonotype: The target antigen is unknown.

Trimming took off 2 bases at V and 6 bases at J, with 15 bases between the two ends. The germline V gene has CDR1 SGHRS and CDR2 YFSETQ. The CDR3 is made up of 15 amino acids. Study-wide findings and caveats: Possibly, invariant MAIT and iNKT cells partly confounded zero-insertion analyses. Abundant beta clonotypes from cord blood bore fewer insertions; memory repertoires lacked this pattern.

The same data also went into a second study, on T cells expressing NK-cell markers. As that report states: Cells sorted as CD3+CD56+NKG2C+, CD3+CD56+NKG2C- and CD3+CD56-NKG2C+ T cells supplied the TCR beta repertoires. Seven of the eight sequenced donors were HCMV-seropositive; one was seronegative.

The specimen sequenced was PBMCs. The rearrangement links TRBV5-1 to TRBJ2-1, with D hard to call. The source is a woman under 30 in good health. CDR3 loop: CASSFQTESSNEQFF. The CDR3 coding sequence is TGCGCCAGCAGCTTTCAAACAGAGAGTTCCAATGAGCAGTTCTTC. The full variable domain, in which reference TRBV5-1 and TRBJ2-1 provide the parts outside the CDR3, is KAGVTQTPRYLIKTRGQQVTLSCSPISGHRSVSWYQQTPGQGLQFLFEYFSETQRNKGNFPGRFSGRQFSNSRSEMNVSTLELGDSALYLCASSFQTESSNEQFFGPGTRLTVL.